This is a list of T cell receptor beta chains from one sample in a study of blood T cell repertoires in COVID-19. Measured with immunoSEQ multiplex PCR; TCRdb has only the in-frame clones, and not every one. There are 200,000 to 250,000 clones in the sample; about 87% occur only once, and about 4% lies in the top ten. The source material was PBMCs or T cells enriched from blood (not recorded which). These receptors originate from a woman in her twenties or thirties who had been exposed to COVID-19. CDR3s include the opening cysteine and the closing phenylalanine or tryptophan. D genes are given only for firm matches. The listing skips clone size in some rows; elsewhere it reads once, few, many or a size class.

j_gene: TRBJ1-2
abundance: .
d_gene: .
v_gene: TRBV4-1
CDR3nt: TGCGCCAGCAGTCATTACTATGGCTACACCTTC
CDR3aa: CASSHYYGYTF

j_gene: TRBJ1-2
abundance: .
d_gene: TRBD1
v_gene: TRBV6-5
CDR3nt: TGTGCCAGCAGTTACTCAAGGGGGCTTGGGGGCTACACCTTC
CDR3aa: CASSYSRGLGGYTF

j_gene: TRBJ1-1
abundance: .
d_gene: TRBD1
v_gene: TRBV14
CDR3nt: TGTGCCAGCAGCCCAAGACTCGGCACAGGGGGCACTGAAGCTTTCTTT
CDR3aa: CASSPRLGTGGTEAFF

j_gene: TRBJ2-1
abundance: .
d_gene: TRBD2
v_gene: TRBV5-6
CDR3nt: TGTGCCAGCAGCTTTCTAGCGGGAACATACAATGAGCAGTTCTTC
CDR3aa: CASSFLAGTYNEQFF

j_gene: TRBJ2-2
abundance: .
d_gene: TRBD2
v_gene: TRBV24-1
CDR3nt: TGTGCCACCAGTGACCCGGTCGCTAGCGGAAACACCGGGGAGCTGTTTTTT
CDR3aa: CATSDPVASGNTGELFF

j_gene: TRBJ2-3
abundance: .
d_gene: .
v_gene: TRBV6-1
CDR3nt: TGTGCCAGCAGTGAAGGGGGCAGCCCCAAGCATACGCAGTATTTT
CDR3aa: CASSEGGSPKHTQYF

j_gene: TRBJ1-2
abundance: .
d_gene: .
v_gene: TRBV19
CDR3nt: TGTGCCAGTAGTAGGGATCAGGGTCCTAACTATGGCTACACCTTC
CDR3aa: CASSRDQGPNYGYTF

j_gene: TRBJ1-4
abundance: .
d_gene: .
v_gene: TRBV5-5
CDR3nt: TGTGCCAGCAGCTTTCCCCAGGGTGAAAAACTGTTTTTT
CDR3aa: CASSFPQGEKLFF

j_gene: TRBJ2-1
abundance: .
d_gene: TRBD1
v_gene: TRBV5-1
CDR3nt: TGCGCCAGCAGCCTGACGCTGACAGGGAAGGGGACCTACAATGAGCAGTTCTTC
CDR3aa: CASSLTLTGKGTYNEQFF

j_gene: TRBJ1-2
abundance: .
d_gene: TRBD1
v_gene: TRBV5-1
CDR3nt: TGCGCCAGCAGCTTGGGGGACAGTGCTAACTATGGCTACACCTTC
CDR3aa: CASSLGDSANYGYTF

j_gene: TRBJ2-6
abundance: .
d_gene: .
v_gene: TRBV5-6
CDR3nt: TGTGCCAGCAGCCTGAGGGGGTCTGGGGCCAACGTCCTGACTTTC
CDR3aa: CASSLRGSGANVLTF

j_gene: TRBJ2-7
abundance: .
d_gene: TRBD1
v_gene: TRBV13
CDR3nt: TGTGCCAGCAGCTTGGGACAGGGGCTCTACGAGCAGTACTTC
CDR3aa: CASSLGQGLYEQYF

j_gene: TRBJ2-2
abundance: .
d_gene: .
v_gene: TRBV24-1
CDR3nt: TGTGCCACCAGTGAAACCCCTCAGGGTTCCGGGGAGCTGTTTTTT
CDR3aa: CATSETPQGSGELFF

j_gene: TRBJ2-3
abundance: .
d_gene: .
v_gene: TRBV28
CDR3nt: TGTGCCAGCAGTTTATTCGGGGAAGGATCAGATACGCAGTATTTT
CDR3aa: CASSLFGEGSDTQYF

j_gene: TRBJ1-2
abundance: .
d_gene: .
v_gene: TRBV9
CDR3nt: TGTGCCAGCAGCGTGGATTCAGGGGATCATTATGGCTACACCTTC
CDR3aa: CASSVDSGDHYGYTF

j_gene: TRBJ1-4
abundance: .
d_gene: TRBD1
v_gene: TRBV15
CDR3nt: TGTGCCACCAGCACCGACGGGACAGATAATGAAAAACTGTTTTTT
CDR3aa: CATSTDGTDNEKLFF

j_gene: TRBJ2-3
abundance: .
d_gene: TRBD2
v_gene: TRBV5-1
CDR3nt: TGCGCCAGCAGCAGCGCGGGAGGGGGGGATACGCAGTATTTT
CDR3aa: CASSSAGGGDTQYF

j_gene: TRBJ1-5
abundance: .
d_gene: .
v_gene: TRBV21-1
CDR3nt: TGTGCCAGCAGGAGGTTTAGCAATCAGCCCCAGCATTTT
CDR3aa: CASRRFSNQPQHF

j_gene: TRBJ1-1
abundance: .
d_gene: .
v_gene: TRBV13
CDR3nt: TGTGCCAGCAGCTTAGGCCAACGCAGTAACACTGAAGCTTTCTTT
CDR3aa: CASSLGQRSNTEAFF

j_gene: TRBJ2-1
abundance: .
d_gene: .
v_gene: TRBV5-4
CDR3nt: TGTGCCAGCAGCTTCCGTGTGGCGGGGGCCGATTACAATGAGCAGTTCTTC
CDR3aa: CASSFRVAGADYNEQFF

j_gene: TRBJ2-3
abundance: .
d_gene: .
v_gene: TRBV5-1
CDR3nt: TGCGCCAGCAGCTTGGTCGGAGATACGCAGTATTTT
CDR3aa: CASSLVGDTQYF

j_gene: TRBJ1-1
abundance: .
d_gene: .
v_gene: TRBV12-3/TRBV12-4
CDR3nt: TGTGCCAGCAGTGTCGACAGCTACACTGAAGCTTTCTTT
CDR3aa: CASSVDSYTEAFF

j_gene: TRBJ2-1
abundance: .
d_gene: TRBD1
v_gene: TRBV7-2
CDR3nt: TGTGCCAGCACCCCGCCGGGACAGGGATTCTCCAATGAGCAGTTCTTC
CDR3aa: CASTPPGQGFSNEQFF

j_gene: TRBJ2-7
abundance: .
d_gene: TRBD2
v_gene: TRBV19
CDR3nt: TGTGCCAGTAGTGTCACCGGGACTACCTACGAGCAGTACTTC
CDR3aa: CASSVTGTTYEQYF

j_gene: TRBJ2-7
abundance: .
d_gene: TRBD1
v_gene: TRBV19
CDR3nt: TGTGCCAGTAGTATACCCTCCAACAGGGGGTCCGAGCAGTACTTC
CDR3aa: CASSIPSNRGSEQYF

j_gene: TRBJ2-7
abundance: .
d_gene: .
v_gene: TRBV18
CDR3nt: TGTGCCAGCTCCGGGTGGGGGCAGGGGACAACCTACGAGCAGTACTTC
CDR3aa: CASSGWGQGTTYEQYF

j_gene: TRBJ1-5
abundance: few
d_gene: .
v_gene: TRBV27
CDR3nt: TGTGCCAGCAGAGCAGGGGTGAATCAGCCCCAGCATTTT
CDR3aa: CASRAGVNQPQHF

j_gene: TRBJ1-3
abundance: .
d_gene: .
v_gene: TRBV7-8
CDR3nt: TGTGCCAGCAGATTGAAACCCGGGGGAAGGAACTCTGGAAACACCATATATTTT
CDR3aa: CASRLKPGGRNSGNTIYF

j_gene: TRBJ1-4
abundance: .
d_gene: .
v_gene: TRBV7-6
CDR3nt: TGTGCCAGCAGCTTAGCTGTAGGTCGGGCAACTAATGAAAAACTGTTTTTT
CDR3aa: CASSLAVGRATNEKLFF

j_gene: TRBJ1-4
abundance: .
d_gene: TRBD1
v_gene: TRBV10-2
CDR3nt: TGCGCCAGCAGCGCAGGGGGCAAGGATGAAAAACTGTTTTTT
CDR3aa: CASSAGGKDEKLFF

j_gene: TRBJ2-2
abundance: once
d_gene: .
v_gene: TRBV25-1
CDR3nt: TGTGCCAGCAGCCCGGGACTTCAGTTATCCGGGGAGCTGTTTTTT
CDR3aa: CASSPGLQLSGELFF

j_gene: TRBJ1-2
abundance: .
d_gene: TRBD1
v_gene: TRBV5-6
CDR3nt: TGTGCCAGCAGGACCCAAAGCCCGGGACAGGGGCACTATGGCTACACCTTC
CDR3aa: CASRTQSPGQGHYGYTF

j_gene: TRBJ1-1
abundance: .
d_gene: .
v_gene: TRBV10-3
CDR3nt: TGTGCCATCATCGGAGCCACCGGGGAAGCTTTCTTT
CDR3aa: CAIIGATGEAFF

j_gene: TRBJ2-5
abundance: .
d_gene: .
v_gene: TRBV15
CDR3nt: TGTGCCACCAGCAGAGAGCTACAGGGAGGGGAGACCCAGTACTTC
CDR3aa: CATSRELQGGETQYF

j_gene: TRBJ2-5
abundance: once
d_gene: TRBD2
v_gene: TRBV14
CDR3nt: TGTGCCAGCAGCAAAATCACGGGACTAGCGGGACAAGAGACCCAGTACTTC
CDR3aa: CASSKITGLAGQETQYF

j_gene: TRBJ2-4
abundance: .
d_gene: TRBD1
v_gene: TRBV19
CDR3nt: TGTGCCAGTAGTAAAGGGTGGGGACAGGTGGTCGATGGGGACATTCAGTACTTC
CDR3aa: CASSKGWGQVVDGDIQYF

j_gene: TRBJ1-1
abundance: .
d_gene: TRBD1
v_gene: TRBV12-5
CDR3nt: TGTGCTAGTGGTGCAGCAGGGGGCACTGAAGCTTTCTTT
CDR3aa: CASGAAGGTEAFF

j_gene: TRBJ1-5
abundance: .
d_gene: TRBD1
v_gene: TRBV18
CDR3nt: TGTGCCAGCTCACAGGGGGCGGGCGGCAATCAGCCCCAGCATTTT
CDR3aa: CASSQGAGGNQPQHF

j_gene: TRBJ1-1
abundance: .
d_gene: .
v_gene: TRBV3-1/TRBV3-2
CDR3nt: TGTGCCAGCAGCCAAGGGGGAGACACCCGGAAAGCTTTCTTT
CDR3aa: CASSQGGDTRKAFF

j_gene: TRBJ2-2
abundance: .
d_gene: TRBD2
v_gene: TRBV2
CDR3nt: TGTGCCAGCAGGAGACTAGCGGGAGGAGCGAACACCGGGGAGCTGTTTTTT
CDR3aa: CASRRLAGGANTGELFF

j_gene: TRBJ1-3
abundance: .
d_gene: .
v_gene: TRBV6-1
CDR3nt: TGTGCCAGCAGTGAAGCGGACACCTACTACGGAAACACCATATATTTT
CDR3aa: CASSEADTYYGNTIYF

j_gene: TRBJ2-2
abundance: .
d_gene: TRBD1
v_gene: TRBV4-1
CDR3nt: TGCGCCAGCAGCCAAGATGGACAGGGCCGCCGGGAGCTGTTTTTT
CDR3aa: CASSQDGQGRRELFF

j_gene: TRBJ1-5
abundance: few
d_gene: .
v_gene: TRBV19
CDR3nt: TGTGCCAGTAGTAATATAGGAGCACGCAATCAGCCCCAGCATTTT
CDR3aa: CASSNIGARNQPQHF

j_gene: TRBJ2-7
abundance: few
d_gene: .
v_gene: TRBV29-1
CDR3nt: TGCAGCGTTGTAGCAAATTCTATCTACGAGCAGTACTTC
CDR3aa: CSVVANSIYEQYF

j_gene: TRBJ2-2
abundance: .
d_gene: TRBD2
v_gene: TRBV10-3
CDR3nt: TGTGCCATCAGACCTACTAGCGGGAGAGACACCGGGGAGCTGTTTTTT
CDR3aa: CAIRPTSGRDTGELFF

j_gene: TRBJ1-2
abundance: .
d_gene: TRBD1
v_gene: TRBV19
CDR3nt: TGTGCCAGTAGTATAGACCTTCTTTCGGGACAGGGAAGCTATGGCTACACCTTC
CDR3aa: CASSIDLLSGQGSYGYTF

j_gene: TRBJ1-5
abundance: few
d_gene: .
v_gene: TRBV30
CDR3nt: TGTGCCTGGAAGGACAGATACAATCAGCCCCAGCATTTT
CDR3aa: CAWKDRYNQPQHF

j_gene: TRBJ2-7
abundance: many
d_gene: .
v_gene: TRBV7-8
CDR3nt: TGTGCCAGCAGCCCAGGGCGAATACCCTACGAGCAGTACTTC
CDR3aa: CASSPGRIPYEQYF

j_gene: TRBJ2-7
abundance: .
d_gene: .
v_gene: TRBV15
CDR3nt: TGTGCCACCAGCAGAGATCGGGTAGGCGAGCAGTACTTC
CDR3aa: CATSRDRVGEQYF

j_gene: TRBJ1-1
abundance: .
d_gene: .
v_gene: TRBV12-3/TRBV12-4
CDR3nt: TGTGCCAGCAGTTTGCAGCGTTTCGGTGAAGCTTTCTTT
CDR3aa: CASSLQRFGEAFF

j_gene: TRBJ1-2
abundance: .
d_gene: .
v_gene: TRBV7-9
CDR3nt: TGTGCCAGCAGCTGGGGACTCTTTTATGGCTACACCTTC
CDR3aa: CASSWGLFYGYTF

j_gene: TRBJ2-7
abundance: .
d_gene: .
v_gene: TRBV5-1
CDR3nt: TGCGCCAGCAGCTTGGCGGGGGGCTGGATGGGCGAGCAGTACTTC
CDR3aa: CASSLAGGWMGEQYF

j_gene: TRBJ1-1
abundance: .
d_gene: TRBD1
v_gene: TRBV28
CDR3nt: TGTGCCAGCAGTTTGCAGGGGGCTCAGACTGAAGCTTTCTTT
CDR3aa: CASSLQGAQTEAFF

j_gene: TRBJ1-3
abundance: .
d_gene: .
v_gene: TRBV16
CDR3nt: TGTGCCAGCAGCCACTTCACAGACTCTGGAAACACCATATATTTT
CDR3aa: CASSHFTDSGNTIYF

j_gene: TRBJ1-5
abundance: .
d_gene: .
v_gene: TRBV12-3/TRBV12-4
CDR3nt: TGTGCCAGCGGCCGGGACTCCGATCAGCCCCAGCATTTT
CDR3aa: CASGRDSDQPQHF

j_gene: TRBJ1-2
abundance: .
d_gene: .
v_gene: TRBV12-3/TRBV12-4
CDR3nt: TGTGCCAGCAGTAGGGGGATCTCCTATGGCTACACCTTC
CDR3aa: CASSRGISYGYTF

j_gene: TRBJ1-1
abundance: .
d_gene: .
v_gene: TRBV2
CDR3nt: TGTGCCAGCGCCCCAGGTGGGTTGAACACTGAAGCTTTCTTT
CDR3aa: CASAPGGLNTEAFF

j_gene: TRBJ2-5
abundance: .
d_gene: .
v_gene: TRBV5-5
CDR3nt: TGTGCCAGCAGCTTGGTGGGCGAGACCCAGTACTTC
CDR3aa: CASSLVGETQYF

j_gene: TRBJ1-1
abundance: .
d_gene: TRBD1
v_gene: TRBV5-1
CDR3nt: TGCGCCAGCAGCCCCTCTCAGGGGGTCGGCACTGAAGCTTTCTTT
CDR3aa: CASSPSQGVGTEAFF

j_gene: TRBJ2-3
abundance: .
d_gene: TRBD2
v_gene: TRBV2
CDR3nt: TGTGCCAGCAGCTCTCGACTAGCGGGGGGCACAGATACGCAGTATTTT
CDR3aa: CASSSRLAGGTDTQYF